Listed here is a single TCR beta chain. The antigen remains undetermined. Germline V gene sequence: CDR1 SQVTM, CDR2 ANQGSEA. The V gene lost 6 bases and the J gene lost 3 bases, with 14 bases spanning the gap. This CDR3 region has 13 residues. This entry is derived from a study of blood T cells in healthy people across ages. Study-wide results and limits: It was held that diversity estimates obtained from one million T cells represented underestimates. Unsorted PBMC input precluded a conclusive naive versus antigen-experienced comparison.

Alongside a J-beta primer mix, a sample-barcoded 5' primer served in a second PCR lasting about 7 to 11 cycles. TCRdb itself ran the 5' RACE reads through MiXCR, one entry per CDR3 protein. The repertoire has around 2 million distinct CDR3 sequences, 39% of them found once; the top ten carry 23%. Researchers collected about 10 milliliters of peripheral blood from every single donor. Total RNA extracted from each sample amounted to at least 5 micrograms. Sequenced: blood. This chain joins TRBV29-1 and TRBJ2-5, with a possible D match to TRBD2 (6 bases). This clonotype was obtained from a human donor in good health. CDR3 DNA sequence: TGCAGCGTGGGGGGACGGGCGAAAGAGACCCAGTACTTC. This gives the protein CSVGGRAKETQYF.